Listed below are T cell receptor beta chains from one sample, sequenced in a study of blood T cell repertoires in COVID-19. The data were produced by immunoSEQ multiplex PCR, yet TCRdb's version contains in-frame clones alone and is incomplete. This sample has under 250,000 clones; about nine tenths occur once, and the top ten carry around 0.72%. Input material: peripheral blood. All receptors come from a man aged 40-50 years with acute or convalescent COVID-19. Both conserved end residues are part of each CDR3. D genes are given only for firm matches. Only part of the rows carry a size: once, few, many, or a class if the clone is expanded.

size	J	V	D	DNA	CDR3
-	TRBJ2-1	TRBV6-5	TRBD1	TGTGCCAGCAGTTACCCCAGACAGGGTGTGCGGGAGCAGTTCTTC	CASSYPRQGVREQFF
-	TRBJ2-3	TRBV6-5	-	TGTGCCAGTATGAAGGCAGGGGGGACAGATACGCAGTATTTT	CASMKAGGTDTQYF
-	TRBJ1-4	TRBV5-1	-	TGCGCCAGCAGTATTGGGAGTGGGGTTAATGAAAAACTGTTTTTT	CASSIGSGVNEKLFF
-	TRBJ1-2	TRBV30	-	TGTGCCTGGAGTGTCGGGGCTAACTATGGCTACACCTTC	CAWSVGANYGYTF
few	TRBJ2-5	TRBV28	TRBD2	TGTGCCAGCAGTCGACTAGCGGGAGGCCAAGAGACCCAGTACTTC	CASSRLAGGQETQYF
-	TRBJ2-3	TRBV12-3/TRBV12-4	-	TGTGCCAGCAGTTTACAGGGCACAGATACGCAGTATTTT	CASSLQGTDTQYF
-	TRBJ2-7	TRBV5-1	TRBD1	TGCGCCAGCAGCTTGGGGACAGGCATCTCCTACGAGCAGTACTTC	CASSLGTGISYEQYF
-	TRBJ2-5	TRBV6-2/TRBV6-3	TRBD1	TGTGCCAGCAGTGACAGGGGGTTCGGAGAGACCCAGTACTTC	CASSDRGFGETQYF
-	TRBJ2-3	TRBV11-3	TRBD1	TGTGCCAGCAGCTTAGGGACAGGGGGTATCACAGATACGCAGTATTTT	CASSLGTGGITDTQYF
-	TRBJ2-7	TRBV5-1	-	TGCGCCAGCAGCTTCGCTCCAGGGATGCCTGACGAGCAGTACTTC	CASSFAPGMPDEQYF
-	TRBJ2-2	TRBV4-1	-	TGCGCCAGCAGCCCCCAGGGGCAGTCCATCACCGGGGAGCTGTTTTTT	CASSPQGQSITGELFF
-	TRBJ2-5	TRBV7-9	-	TGTGCCAGCTCCGGACGAGGGTTGGGAGAGACCCAGTACTTC	CASSGRGLGETQYF
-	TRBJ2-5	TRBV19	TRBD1	TGTGCCAGTAGTAGACAGGGCCGAGAGACCCAGTACTTC	CASSRQGRETQYF
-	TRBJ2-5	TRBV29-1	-	TGCAGCGTTGTAGGGGTTGACGAGACCCAGTACTTC	CSVVGVDETQYF
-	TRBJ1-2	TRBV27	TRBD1	TGTGCCAGCAGCGAGGGGGCATCTAGTGACTACACCTTC	CASSEGASSDYTF
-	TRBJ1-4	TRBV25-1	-	TGTGCCAGCAGTGGGGGCGCGGGGGTGAGGGAAAAACTGTTTTTT	CASSGGAGVREKLFF
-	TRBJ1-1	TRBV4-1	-	TGCGCCAGCAGCCAAGACAGGGTGAAGGGGGGGACTGAAGCTTTCTTT	CASSQDRVKGGTEAFF
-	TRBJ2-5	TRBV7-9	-	TGTGCCAGCAGCTTAGCGGAGGGGGCCACGGAGACCCAGTACTTC	CASSLAEGATETQYF
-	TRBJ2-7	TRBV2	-	TGTGCCAGCACCGCACAGTCGGCCTCCTACGAGCAGTACTTC	CASTAQSASYEQYF
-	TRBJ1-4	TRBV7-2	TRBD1	TGTGCCAGCAGCTTAGTAGGGACAGCGACAGAAAAACTGTTTTTT	CASSLVGTATEKLFF
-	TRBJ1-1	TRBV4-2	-	TGTGCCAGCAGCCCTCCCCCGACGGGGGGCAGAAGGAACACTGAAGCTTTCTTT	CASSPPPTGGRRNTEAFF
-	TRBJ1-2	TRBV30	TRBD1	TGTGCCTGGAGTGCTGCGGTACAGGGGGTGGATGGCTACACCTTC	CAWSAAVQGVDGYTF
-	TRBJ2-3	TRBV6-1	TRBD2	TGTGCCAGCAGTGTTCAACCTAGCGGCACTAGCACAGATACGCAGTATTTT	CASSVQPSGTSTDTQYF
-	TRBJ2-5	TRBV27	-	TGTGCCAGCAGTTTCACCTTCTACAGGAGCCAAGAGACCCAGTACTTC	CASSFTFYRSQETQYF
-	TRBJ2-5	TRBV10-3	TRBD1	TGTGCCATCAGGACCGGGACAGGGATCGAGACCCAGTACTTC	CAIRTGTGIETQYF
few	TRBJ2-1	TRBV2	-	TGTGCCAGCCACGGGGGAAGCTCCTACAATGAGCAGTTCTTC	CASHGGSSYNEQFF
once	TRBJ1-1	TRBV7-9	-	TGTGCCAGCAGCTTAGGGACAGTTTTTCCAAACACTGAAGCTTTCTTT	CASSLGTVFPNTEAFF
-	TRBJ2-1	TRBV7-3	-	TGTGCCAGCAGTCAGAACCGGGACTTCCGATACAATGAGCAGTTCTTC	CASSQNRDFRYNEQFF
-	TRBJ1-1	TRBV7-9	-	TGTGCCAGCAGCTTTCAGGAGGATTCCATAGAAGCTTTCTTT	CASSFQEDSIEAFF
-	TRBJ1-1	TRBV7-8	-	TGTGCCAGCAGTCTTGACAGCCGATCTTCGAACACTGAAGCTTTCTTT	CASSLDSRSSNTEAFF
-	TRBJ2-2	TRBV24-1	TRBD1	TGTGCCACCCCAGGGGAAAACAGGGGGCGCGCCACCGGGGAGCTGTTTTTT	CATPGENRGRATGELFF
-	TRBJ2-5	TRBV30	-	TGTGCTGGATCCAGGGTTCCCATACAAGAGACCCAGTACTTC	CAGSRVPIQETQYF
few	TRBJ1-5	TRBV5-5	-	TGTGCCAGCAGCCCTCACAACTCCGGGACGGGGGGGGACAATCAGCCCCAGCATTTT	CASSPHNSGTGGDNQPQHF
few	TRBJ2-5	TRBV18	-	TGTGCCAGCTCACCTCTTGCTGGCTCTCGGGGAGAGACCCAGTACTTC	CASSPLAGSRGETQYF
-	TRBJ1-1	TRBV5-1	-	TGCGCCAGCAGCTTTACAGGGCCGGGGAACACTGAAGCTTTCTTT	CASSFTGPGNTEAFF
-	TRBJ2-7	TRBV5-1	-	TGCGCCAGCAGCTCACCGATGAGCTCCTACGAGCAGTACTTC	CASSSPMSSYEQYF
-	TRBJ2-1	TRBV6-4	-	TGTGCCAGCAGTGAGGGGCAGGGGCCCTACAATGAGCAGTTCTTC	CASSEGQGPYNEQFF
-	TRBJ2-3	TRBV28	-	TGTGCCACCAGAAACCAGGGAGATACGCAGTATTTT	CATRNQGDTQYF
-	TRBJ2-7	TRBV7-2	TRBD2	TGTGCCAGCAGCATCCCCGTTAGGACTAGCGGGAGGGCTTACGAGCAGTACTTC	CASSIPVRTSGRAYEQYF
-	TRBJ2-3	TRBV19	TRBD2	TGTGCCAGTAGTCTTGGACTAGCGGGTCCCACAGATACGCAGTATTTT	CASSLGLAGPTDTQYF
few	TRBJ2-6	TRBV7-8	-	TGTGCCAGCAGCTTAGCGTGGGGGGAGGTCTCTGGGGCCAACGTCCTGACTTTC	CASSLAWGEVSGANVLTF